This T cell receptor beta chain stems from a study of cytomegalovirus exposure and HLA in healthy donors. About this clone itself: Antigen specificity is unknown.

This CDR3 spans 17 amino acids. Trimming took 1 base from V and 2 from J; bases not matched to a gene: 8. Germline V gives CDR1 LGHNA, CDR2 YNFKEQ. Primers for the PCR totalled 60 Vbeta and 13 Jbeta. The assay was immunoSEQ multiplex PCR, and TCRdb's table has in-frame clones only and misses some. This table holds around 140,000 clones, approximately 78% found once. Study-wide results and limits: In a later analysis, TCR association rates varied by HLA locus: DRB1 most, HLA-C fewest. Listed as cytomegalovirus-associated were 150 or so TCR beta chains.

This TCR was recovered from a woman aged 40 to 49 in good health and CMV-seropositive. Material for sequencing was PBMCs. The chain combines TRBV4-2 with TRBJ2-1; 7 bases are shared with TRBD2. The CDR3 DNA is TGTGCCAGCAGCCAAGGGGGTAGGGCGGGGGCCTACAATGAGCAGTTCTTC. Translation: CASSQGGRAGAYNEQFF.